The table lists the clone carrying this TCR beta chain with many counts. CDR1 and CDR2 (germline): LGHDT, YNNKEL (reference sequence). CDR3 size: 14 residues. V dropped 0 bases and J dropped 2 bases, with 6 bases sitting between them. This sample is drawn from a study of blood T cells in healthy people across ages. PCR was performed a second time for roughly 7 to 11 cycles using a sample-barcoded 5' primer and a J-beta primer mix. A tag from a template-switch adaptor with 12 random nucleotides marked each cDNA molecule. TCRdb called the 5' RACE reads again in MiXCR, with one record for every CDR3 protein. The sample has hundreds of thousands of distinct CDR3 sequences, over 40% seen once; the top ten hold approximately 15%.

Material for sequencing was blood. The sequence derives from a woman older than 75 in good health. V is TRBV3-1 and J is TRBJ2-3, with no clear D. In DNA form, the CDR3 reads TGTGCCAGCAGCCAAGACACTCCCACAGATACGCAGTATTTT. The encoded protein is CASSQDTPTDTQYF.